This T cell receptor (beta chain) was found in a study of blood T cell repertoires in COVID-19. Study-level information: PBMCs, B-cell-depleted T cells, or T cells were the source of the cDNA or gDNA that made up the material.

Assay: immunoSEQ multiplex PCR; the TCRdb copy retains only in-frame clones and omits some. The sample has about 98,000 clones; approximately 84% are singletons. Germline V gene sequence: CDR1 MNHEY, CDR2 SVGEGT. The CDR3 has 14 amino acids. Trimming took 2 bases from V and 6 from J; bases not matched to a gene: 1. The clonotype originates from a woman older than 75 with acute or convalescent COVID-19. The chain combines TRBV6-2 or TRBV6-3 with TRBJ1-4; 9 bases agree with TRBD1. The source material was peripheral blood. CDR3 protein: CASSYGDRDEKLFF. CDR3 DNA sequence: TGTGCCAGCAGTTACGGGGACAGGGATGAAAAACTGTTTTTT.